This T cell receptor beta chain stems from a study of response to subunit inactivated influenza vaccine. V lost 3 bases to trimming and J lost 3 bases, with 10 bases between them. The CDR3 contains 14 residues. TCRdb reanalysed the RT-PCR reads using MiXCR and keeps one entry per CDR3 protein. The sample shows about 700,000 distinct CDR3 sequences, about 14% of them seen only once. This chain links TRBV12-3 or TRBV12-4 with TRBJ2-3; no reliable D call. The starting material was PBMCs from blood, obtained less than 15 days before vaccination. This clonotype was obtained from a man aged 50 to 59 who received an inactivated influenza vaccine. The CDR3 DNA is TGTGCCAGCAGTTTGTGGAGCGAAACAGATACGCAGTATTTT. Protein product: CASSLWSETDTQYF.